Shown below are 4 T cell receptor beta chains from a single sample sequenced in a study of control samples from healthy donors and cancer patients. TCRdb keeps only in-frame clones here, not all; method: immunoSEQ multiplex PCR. The repertoire holds tens of thousands of clones, with approximately 94% as singletons. Specimen: PBMCs. The origin of the receptors is a woman between 40 and 50 years old with lung cancer.

The CDR3 spells CASSNPAGTAYEQYF. CDR3 DNA sequence: TGTGCCAGTAGTAATCCAGCGGGGACCGCCTACGAGCAGTACTTC. The chain combines TRBV19 with TRBJ2-7, with 7 bases fitting TRBD2. The CDR3 is 15 residues long. After removal of 4 bases from V and 2 bases from J, the junction contained 8 bases not matched to a gene. Germline V CDR1 and CDR2: LNHDA, SQIVND (reference sequence). Looking up the rest from reference TRBV19 and TRBJ2-7 gives the full variable domain: DGGITQSPKYLFRKEGQNVTLSCEQNLNHDAMYWYRQDPGQGLRLIYYSQIVNDFQKGDIAEGYSVSREKKESFPLTVTSAQKNPTAFYLCASSNPAGTAYEQYFGPGTRLTVT.

The gene calls are TRBV11-2 and TRBJ2-3, with D unclear. The CDR3 spans 15 residues. Per germline, CDR1 SGHAT and CDR2 FQNNGV. Deletions cut 4 bases from V and 4 bases from J, with 15 bases between. CDR3 amino acids: CASSSIKRSADTQYF. The CDR3 nucleotides read TGTGCCAGCAGCTCAATCAAACGGTCAGCAGATACGCAGTATTTT.

The chain employs TRBV6-5 and TRBJ1-2, with D possibly TRBD1 on 6 matching bases. Germline V gene sequence: CDR1 MNHEY, CDR2 SVGAGI. The V end was cut by 4 bases, the J end by 0 bases, with 9 bases between. The CDR3 extends over 14 amino acids. The CDR3 spells CASSFTGSNYGYTF. The CDR3 DNA is TGTGCCAGCAGTTTCACAGGGTCTAACTATGGCTACACCTTC.

This rearrangement joins TRBV6-1 to TRBJ2-7; TRBD1 might be the D (5 bases). V shed 3 bases and J shed 4 bases, with 7 bases lying between them. CDR3 size: 12 residues. Germline V gives CDR1 MNHNS, CDR2 SASEGT. CDR3 in amino acids: CASSDRDYEQYF. CDR3 bases: TGTGCCAGCAGTGACAGGGATTACGAGCAGTACTTC.